This is a list of T cell receptor beta chains from one sample in a study of CD8 T cells in Susac syndrome. TCRdb reprocessed the immunoSEQ multiplex PCR reads via MiXCR and lists one record per CDR3 protein. The table records more than 95,000 distinct CDR3 sequences, about 92% of them present only once. Sequences were obtained from CD4+ T cells from PBMCs. These receptor sequences come from a human donor with multiple sclerosis. The CDR3 runs from the conserved cysteine through the conserved F or W. Each record gives: J gene, clone size, D gene, V gene, CDR3 DNA, CDR3 protein. A D gene is named only where the DNA matches it firmly. Size is omitted from some rows. Given values are once, few, many or a class for expanded clones.

>TRBJ2-5|once|-|TRBV7-2
TGTGCCAGCAGCATCAGACCCTCCTCGACCCAAGAGACCCAGTACTTC
CASSIRPSSTQETQYF
>TRBJ1-5|-|-|TRBV30
TGTGCCTGGAGTGGGGAGGGGCGTCAGCCCCAGCATTTT
CAWSGEGRQPQHF
>TRBJ1-3|-|-|TRBV12-3/TRBV12-4
TGTGCCAGCAGCCCGACTAGGGAGGCGGAAAACACCATATATTTT
CASSPTREAENTIYF
>TRBJ1-2|-|-|TRBV3-1
TGTGCCAGCAGCCGGGGAGCTGTGGACGGCTACACCTTC
CASSRGAVDGYTF
>TRBJ1-2|-|-|TRBV7-9
TGTGCCAGCAGCCCTTCCCGGCAGTTCGGCTACACCTTC
CASSPSRQFGYTF
>TRBJ2-2|-|TRBD2|TRBV30
TGTGCCTGGAGTGGGACTAGATACACCGGGGAGCTGTTTTTT
CAWSGTRYTGELFF
>TRBJ2-7|-|TRBD1|TRBV3-1
TGTGCCAGCAGCCAAGATCTGGCAGGGGGTATTTACGAGCAGTACTTC
CASSQDLAGGIYEQYF
>TRBJ1-1|-|-|TRBV20-1
TGCAGTGCTAGAGGAAGGCCGAGTGAAGCTTTCTTT
CSARGRPSEAFF
>TRBJ1-3|-|-|TRBV27
TGTGCCAGCAGTTTATTGATGGGAAACACCATATATTTT
CASSLLMGNTIYF
>TRBJ2-1|-|-|TRBV4-3
TGCGCCAGCAGCCCTGGATCAGGGGAGCAGTTCTTC
CASSPGSGEQFF
>TRBJ1-6|-|-|TRBV12-3/TRBV12-4
TGTGCCAGCAGTCCCACAGGGTATCGGAGCTCCTATAATTCACCCCTCCACTTT
CASSPTGYRSSYNSPLHF
>TRBJ1-6|-|-|TRBV4-3
TGCGCCAGCCCCGGGGCAGGGCTAAATTCACCCCTCCACTTT
CASPGAGLNSPLHF
>TRBJ2-3|-|TRBD2|TRBV3-1
TGTGCCAGCAGCCAACAGCGGGGGAGCACAGATACGCAGTATTTT
CASSQQRGSTDTQYF
>TRBJ2-3|-|TRBD2|TRBV3-1
TGTGCCAGCAGCTTCGTGCCTAGCGGGGGGGCAAATACGCAGTATTTT
CASSFVPSGGANTQYF
>TRBJ1-1|-|TRBD1|TRBV11-3
TGTGCCAGCAGCCGGAGGGGACAGGCGGCTCCGTCAGCTTTCTTT
CASSRRGQAAPSAFF
>TRBJ2-3|-|-|TRBV25-1
TGTGCCAGCAGCTTACAGGGACGCACAGATACGCAGTATTTT
CASSLQGRTDTQYF
>TRBJ2-5|-|-|TRBV18
TGTGCCAGCTCACCAAGGACGGGCCAAGAGACCCAGTACTTC
CASSPRTGQETQYF
>TRBJ1-1|-|-|TRBV10-3
TGTGCCATCAGTGACCCGGAGAACACTGAAGCTTTCTTT
CAISDPENTEAFF
>TRBJ2-5|-|-|TRBV10-3
TGTGCCATCAGTGAGCATGCGGAAGAGACCCAGTACTTC
CAISEHAEETQYF
>TRBJ2-1|once|-|TRBV14
TGTGCCAGCAGCCTACCCCAGGGGTCCTACAATGAGCAGTTCTTC
CASSLPQGSYNEQFF
>TRBJ1-5|-|-|TRBV20-1
TGCAGTGCTATGAGAGATTATAGCAATCAGCCCCAGCATTTT
CSAMRDYSNQPQHF
>TRBJ1-5|-|-|TRBV20-1
TGCAGTGCTAGAGATACTTACGGTAGCAATCAGCCCCAGCATTTT
CSARDTYGSNQPQHF
>TRBJ1-4|-|-|TRBV14
TGTGCCAGCAGCCCGCTAGGGGTTGGTGAAAAACTGTTTTTT
CASSPLGVGEKLFF
>TRBJ2-7|-|-|TRBV3-1
TGTGCCAGCAGCCAAGAGGGAGCAGGCTACCTCTACGAGCAGTACTTC
CASSQEGAGYLYEQYF
>TRBJ1-6|-|-|TRBV7-2
TGTGCCAGCAGCTTAGTTGGGGAGTATTCACCCCTCCACTTT
CASSLVGEYSPLHF
>TRBJ1-2|-|TRBD1|TRBV20-1
TGCAGTGCTGAGACAGGGAGCTATGGCTACACCTTC
CSAETGSYGYTF
>TRBJ2-5|-|TRBD2|TRBV5-1
TGCGCCAGCAGCCCCAATAGCGGGGGAGAGACCCAGTACTTC
CASSPNSGGETQYF
>TRBJ2-3|-|-|TRBV14
TGTGCCAGCAGTGGTTGGCGGGGAGATACGCAGTATTTT
CASSGWRGDTQYF
>TRBJ2-1|-|TRBD1|TRBV6-5
TGTGCCAGCAGTCCCGGGACAGGGTCCAATGAGCAGTTCTTC
CASSPGTGSNEQFF
>TRBJ1-6|once|-|TRBV4-3
TGCGCCAGCAGCCAAGATCTGCAGGGAGCTTATAATTCACCCCTCCACTTT
CASSQDLQGAYNSPLHF
>TRBJ1-1|-|-|TRBV2
TGTGCCAGCAGTGTTAATTGGAACACTGAAGCTTTCTTT
CASSVNWNTEAFF
>TRBJ1-5|-|TRBD1|TRBV27
TGTGCCACCAGAACTGGGACAGGGTCCAATCAGCCCCAGCATTTT
CATRTGTGSNQPQHF
>TRBJ2-1|-|TRBD2|TRBV9
TGTGCCAGCAGCGTTCTAGCGGGGGGCCTGGGTGAGCAGTTCTTC
CASSVLAGGLGEQFF
>TRBJ2-5|-|TRBD2|TRBV14
TGTGCCAGCAGCCCGCGGCCCGGCGGGGGTTCGACCCAGTACTTC
CASSPRPGGGSTQYF
>TRBJ1-6|-|-|TRBV19
TGTGCCAGTTCCCCGGGGGCAAGAAATTCACCCCTCCACTTT
CASSPGARNSPLHF
>TRBJ1-3|-|-|TRBV19
TGTGCCACCTCAGGCGGGGGCCGAAGCTCTGGAAACACCATATATTTT
CATSGGGRSSGNTIYF
>TRBJ2-3|-|TRBD2|TRBV28
TGTGCCAGCAGTTTATGGACTAGCGGGGGCTCCACAGATACGCAGTATTTT
CASSLWTSGGSTDTQYF
>TRBJ2-7|-|-|TRBV7-9
TGTGCCAGCAGCTTAGTATCGGCAGGGTGGGAGCAGTACTTC
CASSLVSAGWEQYF
>TRBJ1-1|once|TRBD1|TRBV19
TGTGCCAGTAGTACCCGACAGGGGATGCACACTGAAGCTTTCTTT
CASSTRQGMHTEAFF
>TRBJ1-2|-|-|TRBV30
TGTGCCTGGAGTCGTCCACTCGAGGGGTATGGCTACACCTTC
CAWSRPLEGYGYTF
>TRBJ1-5|-|TRBD1|TRBV6-6
TGTGCCAGCGGTAAACTAAAAGGGACAGGGGATCAGCCCCAGCATTTT
CASGKLKGTGDQPQHF
>TRBJ2-6|-|-|TRBV7-2
TGTGCCAGCAGCCTCGGAGGGGCCTCTGGGGCCAACGTCCTGACTTTC
CASSLGGASGANVLTF
>TRBJ1-5|-|-|TRBV20-1
TGCAGTGCTGTCCGGCAATTAAATCAGCCCCAGCATTTT
CSAVRQLNQPQHF
>TRBJ2-1|-|TRBD1|TRBV6-5
TGTGCCAGCAGTTACTCGGGTGGACAGGGTATTTCCTACGAGCAGTTCTTC
CASSYSGGQGISYEQFF
>TRBJ2-2|-|-|TRBV7-3
TGTGCCAGCAGCTCCCCGACTAGGTCCGGGGAGCTGTTTTTT
CASSSPTRSGELFF
>TRBJ1-1|-|-|TRBV7-2
TGTGCCAGCAGCTTATGGGGGGGCACTGAAGCTTTCTTT
CASSLWGGTEAFF
>TRBJ1-5|-|-|TRBV28
TGTGCCAGCAGTTTGCACCTTAGCAATCAGCCCCAGCATTTT
CASSLHLSNQPQHF
>TRBJ2-7|-|-|TRBV10-2
TGCGCCAGCAGTGAGGGGGGGTTTTATAACTACGAGCAGTACTTC
CASSEGGFYNYEQYF
>TRBJ1-1|-|-|TRBV2
TGTGCCAGCAGTGAAAGGGGGAACACTGAAGCTTTCTTT
CASSERGNTEAFF